This entry lists 19 T cell receptor beta chains sequenced from one sample in a study of blood T cell repertoires in COVID-19. Repertoires were generated with immunoSEQ multiplex PCR, while TCRdb's copy carries only in-frame clones and drops some. In the table there are nearly 250,000 clones, more than 70% of which are singletons. The specimen was peripheral blood. These receptors were obtained from a woman over 75 with COVID-19, enrolled during active disease.

The V gene is TRBV6-5, the J gene TRBJ2-3; 8 positions match TRBD2. The V gene's germline CDR1 is MNHEY and CDR2 SVGAGI. The V and J ends lost 7 bases and 5 bases, in that order; junction bases with no gene match: 11. CDR3 length equals 15 residues. The DNA of the CDR3 is TGTGCCAGCACCATCTCGGGGGGGCTTCAAGATACGCAGTATTTT. Translating it yields CASTISGGLQDTQYF.

The rearrangement links TRBV4-1 to TRBJ1-1, with D possibly TRBD1 on 5 matching bases. V was shortened by 1 base and J by 1 base, with 16 bases between the two germline ends. This CDR3 region has 17 residues. CDR1 and CDR2 from the germline V gene are MGHRA and YSYEKL. CDR3 in DNA: TGCGCCAGCAGCCAAGTCGGGGGTCGGCATCGGAACACTGAAGCTTTCTTT. It yields the protein CASSQVGGRHRNTEAFF.

The rearrangement uses TRBV5-8 and TRBJ2-4; the D is unclear. This CDR3 spans 11 amino acids. CDR1 is SGHTS and CDR2 is YDEGEE in the germline V gene. The V end lost 4 bases, the J end lost 11 bases, and 10 bases lay between the germline ends. The CDR3 loop reads CASSLAKFQYF. The CDR3 DNA sequence: TGTGCCAGCAGCCTGGCAAAATTTCAGTACTTC.

This chain joins TRBV7-2 and TRBJ1-5; D is unresolved. CDR3 size: 13 residues. Deletions cut 4 bases from V and 7 bases from J, with 11 bases between. Germline loops: CDR1 SGHTA, CDR2 FQGNSA. CDR3 DNA: TGTGCCAGCAGCTCCCTGAGAACGCAGCCCCAGCATTTT. As protein: CASSSLRTQPQHF. Filled out from reference TRBV7-2 and TRBJ1-5, the complete variable domain reads GAGVSQSPSNKVTEKGKDVELRCDPISGHTALYWYRQSLGQGLEFLIYFQGNSAPDKSGLPSDRFSAERTGGSVSTLTIQRTQQEDSAVYLCASSSLRTQPQHFGDGTRLSIL.

CDR3 nucleotide sequence: TGTGCCATCAGTGAGTCGATGGCCGCAAAGAGCACAGATACGCAGTATTTT. Translating gives CAISESMAAKSTDTQYF. V gene TRBV10-3 combines with J gene TRBJ2-3; D is unclear. Germline CDR1 reads ENHRY; CDR2 reads SYGVKD. Trimming stripped 0 bases from V and 0 bases from J, with 13 bases between. The CDR3 runs 17 residues.

The rearrangement joins TRBV9 to TRBJ2-1; tentative D call: TRBD2 (7 bases). The CDR3 has 15 amino acids. V was cut by 4 bases and J by 8 bases, with 19 bases left in between. Per the germline V gene, CDR1 is SGDLS and CDR2 is YYNGEE. The CDR3 bases are TGTGCCAGCAGCCCAAGGGGGGGGGCCATGGATGAGCAGTTCTTC. Residues: CASSPRGGAMDEQFF.

The V call is TRBV7-2, the J call TRBJ2-1; TRBD1 aligns across 8 bases. This CDR3 is built from 15 residues. Germline CDR1 reads SGHTA; CDR2 reads FQGNSA. Trimming removed 2 bases from V and 7 bases from J; junction bases left unmatched: 7. The CDR3 nucleotides are TGTGCCAGCAGCTTACAACAGGGGGTATGGAATGAGCAGTTCTTC. As protein: CASSLQQGVWNEQFF.

V gene TRBV19 combines with J gene TRBJ1-3, with no clear D. Trimming cost V 7 bases and J 2 bases, with 15 bases left between them. Germline assignment: CDR1 LNHDA and CDR2 SQIVND (reference sequence). This CDR3 is built from 15 residues. CDR3 nucleotides: TGTGCCAGTACCCCCGGACGGGGTCCTGGAAACACCATATATTTT. It specifies CASTPGRGPGNTIYF.

This clone was observed once. This chain uses TRBV18 with TRBJ1-4; 11 bases map to TRBD1. In germline, CDR1 is KGHSH, CDR2 LQKENI. V dropped 6 bases and J dropped 8; count of bases not matched to a gene: 8. This CDR3 contains 15 residues. As DNA, the CDR3 is TGTGCCAGCTCCACTCGGACAGGGGGCCACGAAAAACTGTTTTTT. Translating it yields CASSTRTGGHEKLFF. The full variable domain, in which reference TRBV18 and TRBJ1-4 provide the parts outside the CDR3, is NAGVMQNPRHLVRRRGQEARLRCSPMKGHSHVYWYRQLPEEGLKFMVYLQKENIIDESGMPKERFSAEFPKEGPSILRIQQVVRGDSAAYFCASSTRTGGHEKLFFGSGTQLSVL.

The chain employs TRBV28 and TRBJ1-2; tentative D call: TRBD1 (5 bases). This CDR3 spans 13 amino acids. CDR1 and CDR2 (germline): MDHEN, SYDVKM. The V end was cut by 6 bases, the J end by 7 bases, with 15 bases between. CDR3 amino acids: CASREAPGVGYTF. As DNA, the CDR3 is TGTGCCAGCAGAGAGGCCCCGGGGGTTGGCTACACCTTC.

V gene TRBV6-5 combines with J gene TRBJ1-2; 8 nucleotides line up with TRBD1. Trimming at V came to 6 bases and at J to 6 bases, leaving 6 bases not matched to a gene. Per germline, CDR1 MNHEY and CDR2 SVGAGI. The CDR3 consists of 13 residues. CDR3 protein: CASSRGQGDGYTF. CDR3 coding DNA: TGTGCCAGCAGCCGAGGACAGGGAGATGGCTACACCTTC.

This chain uses TRBV28 with TRBJ1-1, with D maybe TRBD1 (5 bases). V was clipped by 11 bases and J by 4 bases, with 17 bases between them. The CDR3 consists of 13 residues. Germline CDR1 reads MDHEN; CDR2 reads SYDVKM. CDR3 protein: CASGNGVFTEAFF. CDR3 nucleotide sequence: TGTGCCTCAGGGAATGGTGTTTTCACTGAAGCTTTCTTT.

This clone was picked up one time. The gene calls are TRBV3-1 (or the pseudogene TRBV3-2) and TRBJ1-4, with unresolved D. Germline assignment: CDR1 LGHDT and CDR2 YNNKEL (reference sequence). The CDR3 is made up of 17 amino acids. Between the trimmed V and J ends, which lost 0 bases and 9 bases, there was a span of 20 bases. CDR3 nucleotides: TGTGCCAGCAGCCAAGATGGGCAAGGCCTTTACTTGAAAAAACTGTTTTTT. It translates to CASSQDGQGLYLKKLFF.

CDR3 nucleotides: TGTGCCAGCAGCCTCTGGACTAGCCCAGATACGCAGTATTTT. Translation: CASSLWTSPDTQYF. The chain is built from TRBV7-3 and TRBJ2-3, with 8 positions matching TRBD2. The CDR3 runs 14 residues. Germline CDR1 and CDR2: SGHTA and FQGTGA. Germline trimming cut 5 bases from V and 4 bases from J; bases unmatched to any gene: 5.

This chain links TRBV18 with TRBJ1-1; TRBD1 matches 9 bases. Unmatched junction bases numbered 1, after V lost 1 base and J lost 1 base. Germline CDR1 reads KGHSH; CDR2 reads LQKENI. This CDR3 comprises 15 residues. The CDR3 region is CASSPQGQGNTEAFF. Here the CDR3 DNA reads TGTGCCAGCTCACCACAGGGACAGGGGAACACTGAAGCTTTCTTT.

This chain connects TRBV9 to TRBJ1-1; D not resolved. Trimming removed 0 bases from V and 1 base from J, with 10 bases in between. The CDR3 extends over 15 amino acids. In germline, CDR1 is SGDLS, CDR2 YYNGEE. In nucleotides, the CDR3 is TGTGCCAGCAGCGTAGGTCACTCACCGAACACTGAAGCTTTCTTT. Encoded protein: CASSVGHSPNTEAFF. Filled out from reference TRBV9 and TRBJ1-1, the complete variable domain reads DSGVTQTPKHLITATGQRVTLRCSPRSGDLSVYWYQQSLDQGLQFLIQYYNGEERAKGNILERFSAQQFPDLHSELNLSSLELGDSALYFCASSVGHSPNTEAFFGQGTRLTVV.

The V call is TRBV24-1, the J call TRBJ2-5, with 8 bases matching TRBD2. Germline V CDR1 and CDR2: KGHDR, SFDVKD. The CDR3 totals 13 residues. The trim removed 7 bases at V and 2 bases at J, leaving 2 bases unmatched. In DNA, the CDR3 is TGTGCCACCAGCCGGGGGGGACAAGAGACCCAGTACTTC. It translates to CATSRGGQETQYF.

The sample holds one count of this clone. V usage is TRBV5-4 and J usage is TRBJ1-2; D remains ambiguous. This CDR3 contains 13 residues. The germline V and J ends were trimmed by 0 bases and 5 bases, with 8 bases remaining between them. Germline-derived CDR1 and CDR2 are SGHNT and YYREEE (reference sequence). CDR3 coding DNA: TGTGCCAGCAGCTTGGGAGAAAAATATGGCTACACCTTC. Protein product: CASSLGEKYGYTF.

The CDR3: CASSLESTDEAFF. The CDR3 nucleotides read TGCGCCAGCAGCTTGGAATCCACAGACGAAGCTTTCTTT. V is TRBV5-1 and J is TRBJ1-1, with unresolved D. V dropped 0 bases and J dropped 8 bases, with 11 bases sitting between them. Per germline, CDR1 SGHRS and CDR2 YFSETQ. The CDR3 loop spans 13 amino acids. Together with reference TRBV5-1 and TRBJ1-1, the CDR3 gives the full variable domain: KAGVTQTPRYLIKTRGQQVTLSCSPISGHRSVSWYQQTPGQGLQFLFEYFSETQRNKGNFPGRFSGRQFSNSRSEMNVSTLELGDSALYLCASSLESTDEAFFGQGTRLTVV.